This T cell receptor beta chain was captured in a study of shared clonotypes between healthy human individuals. TCRdb keeps only in-frame clones here, not all; method: immunoSEQ multiplex PCR. This repertoire shows approximately 2.3 million clones, 85% to 95% found once; its top ten account for 0.35% to 0.45%. Broader study findings: Larger estimated richness was generally recorded for naive subsets relative to memory subsets. The study drew on few donors, limiting represented genetic and exposure-history diversity.

Recent vaccinations or acute infections were absent in the healthy HIV-negative adult donors. Comment on this clone: Its target is unknown.

The clonotype originates from a man younger than 35 in good health. Some clones in this sample may be carry-over from other donors' samples. The sample comprised naive CD4+ T cells from PBMCs. The subset was: CD45RA+ positively selected.

CDR3 loop: CASSEHPGGTGELFF. Here the CDR3 DNA reads TGCGCCAGCAGTGAACACCCCGGGGGCACCGGGGAGCTGTTTTTT. This chain joins TRBV10-1 and TRBJ2-2, with D possibly matching TRBD2 (6 bases). The V and J ends lost 3 bases and 4 bases respectively, with 12 bases between them. This CDR3 has 15 residues. The germline CDR1 and CDR2 sequences are WNHNN and SYGVQD (reference sequence).